The clone carrying this T cell receptor (beta chain) was recorded many times. Antigen specificity is unknown. Germline-derived CDR1 and CDR2 are LNHDA and SQIVND (reference sequence). The CDR3 has 15 residues. Trimming shortened V by 1 base and J by 8 bases, and 17 bases separated the two germline ends. This specimen comes from a study of cytomegalovirus exposure and HLA in healthy donors. Study outcomes and limitations: A few CMV-associated chains were confirmed in vitro to be specific for CMV antigens. According to an earlier analysis, most TCR beta V segments yielded productive rearrangements about 87% or about 30% of the time.

PCR amplification relied on 60 Vbeta primers (plus 13 Jbeta primers). Clones were read by immunoSEQ multiplex PCR, and TCRdb kept only the in-frame ones, dropping some. The sample has 140,000 to 150,000 clones, over 65% seen once. This TCR derives from a female donor in good health and CMV-seronegative. Sequencing was performed on PBMCs. The gene calls are TRBV19 and TRBJ1-1, with D unclear. The DNA for the CDR3 is TGTGCCAGTAGTATAGTTGGGGATGCCGGAGGGGAAGCTTTCTTT. As protein: CASSIVGDAGGEAFF.